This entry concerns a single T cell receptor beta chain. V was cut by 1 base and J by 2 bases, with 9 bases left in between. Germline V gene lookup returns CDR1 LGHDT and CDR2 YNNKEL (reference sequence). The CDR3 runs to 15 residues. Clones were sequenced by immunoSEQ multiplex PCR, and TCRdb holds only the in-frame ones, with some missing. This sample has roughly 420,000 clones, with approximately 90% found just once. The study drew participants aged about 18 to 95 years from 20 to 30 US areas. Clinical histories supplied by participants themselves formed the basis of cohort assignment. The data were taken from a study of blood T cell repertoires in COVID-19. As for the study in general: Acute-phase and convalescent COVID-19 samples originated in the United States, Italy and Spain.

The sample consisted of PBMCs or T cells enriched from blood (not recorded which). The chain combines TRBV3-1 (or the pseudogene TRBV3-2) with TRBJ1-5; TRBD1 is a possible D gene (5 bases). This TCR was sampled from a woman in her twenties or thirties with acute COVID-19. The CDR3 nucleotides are TGTGCCAGCAGCCAAGGACAGTTCGGCAATCAGCCCCAGCATTTT. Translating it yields CASSQGQFGNQPQHF.